The 15 T cell receptor beta chains given below trace back to one sample, sequenced in a study of T-cell reconstitution after alpha-beta-depleted transplantation in children. Preparation of the TCRbeta library involved a method that used unique molecular identifiers. TCRdb ran MiXCR on the PCR reads and lists one entry per CDR3 protein. The data contain 200,000 to 300,000 distinct CDR3 sequences, roughly 25% of them singletons. The specimen comprised PBMCs, mostly from graft donor cells, sampled 360 days after TCRalphabeta/CD19-depleted stem cell transplant. The source is a female patient under 10 years old who had a stem cell transplant for congenital amegakaryocytic thrombocytopenia, so the T cells may come from the graft donor.

This clonotype was observed many times. V is TRBV29-1 and J is TRBJ2-6, with 8 nucleotides matching TRBD2. From germline, CDR1 is SQVTM and CDR2 ANQGSEA. Unmatched junction bases numbered 5, after V lost 6 bases and J lost 4 bases. The CDR3 has 14 residues. CDR3 protein: CSVGRESGANVLTF. CDR3 DNA: TGCAGCGTCGGGAGGGAGTCCGGGGCCAACGTCCTGACTTTC.

There are a few counts of this clonotype. The chain recombines TRBV20-1 with TRBJ2-1; D might be TRBD2 (5 bases). The CDR3 length is 13 residues. V was trimmed by 3 bases and J by 8 bases, leaving 14 bases between them. Germline V gene data show CDR1 as DFQATT and CDR2 as SNEGSKA (reference sequence). This CDR3 is CSARSDSFDEQFF. In DNA, the CDR3 is TGCAGTGCTAGGTCGGACTCTTTCGATGAGCAGTTCTTC.

This clonotype was seen at least ten times. This chain uses TRBV12-3 or TRBV12-4 with TRBJ2-7; D uncertain. V lost 1 base and J lost 2, with 12 bases in between. The CDR3 loop spans 15 amino acids. CDR3 protein: CASSLGGALTYEQYF. DNA of the CDR3: TGTGCCAGCAGTTTAGGAGGCGCTCTCACCTACGAGCAGTACTTC.

In its sample, this clonotype was seen a few times. This rearrangement joins TRBV2 to TRBJ2-1, with D possibly being TRBD1 or TRBD2 (5 bases each). The CDR3 is 15 residues long. The V gene's germline CDR1 is SNHLY and CDR2 FYNNEI. Trimming left V 5 bases short and J 12 bases short, with 23 bases between. The CDR3 loop reads CASSPRTGPLGRQFF. CDR3 DNA: TGTGCCAGCAGTCCCCGGACGGGACCCCTTGGGAGGCAGTTCTTC.

CDR3 coding DNA: TGCAGTGCTAGATTAGAAGGACACTATACGCAGTATTTT. Encoded protein: CSARLEGHYTQYF. V usage is TRBV20-1 and J usage is TRBJ2-3, with D perhaps TRBD1 (5 bases). Between the trimmed V and J ends, which lost 2 bases and 7 bases, there was a span of 13 bases. The V gene's germline CDR1 is DFQATT and CDR2 SNEGSKA (reference sequence). The CDR3 totals 13 residues.

In its sample, this clonotype was seen a few times. V usage is TRBV5-1 and J usage is TRBJ2-1, with TRBD1 as a possible D gene (6 bases). V was cut by 3 bases and J by 5 bases, with 27 bases left in between. This CDR3 has 19 residues. Germline V gene sequence: CDR1 SGHRS, CDR2 YFSETQ. CDR3 residues: CASSYGLQGKAQRDNEQFF. CDR3 coding DNA: TGCGCCAGCAGCTACGGGCTACAGGGAAAGGCACAAAGAGACAATGAGCAGTTCTTC.

This clonotype occurred many times. This chain uses TRBV12-3 or TRBV12-4 with TRBJ2-6; D unclear. There are 14 residues in the CDR3. V dropped 9 bases and J dropped 0 bases, with 9 bases sitting between them. CDR3 sequence: CASGDSSGANVLTF. CDR3 sequence (DNA): TGTGCCAGTGGAGATAGCTCTGGGGCCAACGTCCTGACTTTC.

This clonotype showed up just a few times. The rearrangement uses TRBV4-1 and TRBJ2-3; D is possibly TRBD1 (7 bases). This CDR3 comprises 15 residues. V lost 4 bases to trimming and J lost 0 bases, with 11 bases between them. Germline CDR1 MGHRA, CDR2 YSYEKL. CDR3 region: CASSRGTASTDTQYF. The CDR3, as DNA: TGCGCCAGCAGCCGCGGGACAGCTAGCACAGATACGCAGTATTTT.

This clonotype was observed a few times. The chain recombines TRBV12-3 or TRBV12-4 with TRBJ1-1; 7 bases match TRBD1. There are 15 residues in the CDR3. With V trimmed by 5 bases and J by 1 base, 7 bases remained unmatched. The CDR3, as DNA: TGTGCCAGCAGTCCCCCGACAGGGCCGAACACTGAAGCTTTCTTT. It codes for CASSPPTGPNTEAFF.

The V call is TRBV20-1, the J call TRBJ2-7; no reliable D call. The V gene lost 3 bases and the J gene lost 6 bases, with 9 bases spanning the gap. The CDR3 spans 11 residues. The germline V gene encodes CDR1 DFQATT and CDR2 SNEGSKA (reference sequence). The CDR3 DNA sequence: TGCAGTGCTAGCCGCGGCTTCGAGCAGTACTTC. Its protein is CSASRGFEQYF.

The V call is TRBV6-5, the J call TRBJ2-5, with TRBD1 identical over 12 bases. CDR3 size: 19 residues. V was pared by 2 bases and J by 3 bases, with 13 bases of the junction left unmatched. Germline V gene lookup returns CDR1 MNHEY and CDR2 SVGAGI. The CDR3 spells CASSYRPLGQGATKETQYF. CDR3 DNA sequence: TGTGCCAGCAGTTACCGACCTTTGGGACAGGGGGCAACCAAAGAGACCCAGTACTTC.

There are a few counts of this clonotype. V gene TRBV7-2 combines with J gene TRBJ2-7; D unclear. From germline, CDR1 is SGHTA and CDR2 FQGNSA. V was trimmed by 1 base and J by 0 bases, leaving 7 bases between them. The length of the CDR3 is 14 residues. CDR3 nucleotide sequence: TGTGCCAGCAGCTTAGACATACGCTCCTACGAGCAGTACTTC. Translating it yields CASSLDIRSYEQYF.

This chain uses TRBV29-1 with TRBJ1-1; 10 bases agree with TRBD1. J gave up 6 bases and V 1 base, and 5 bases lay outside the gene matches. CDR1 SQVTM and CDR2 ANQGSEA come from the germline V gene. This CDR3 spans 14 amino acids. Here the CDR3 DNA reads TGCAGCGTTGAAGTCGGACAGGGGGTCGCTGAAGCTTTCTTT. Translated: CSVEVGQGVAEAFF.

CDR3 in amino acids: CASSLKGLNNEQFF. The CDR3 DNA follows: TGTGCCAGCAGTTTAAAAGGACTTAACAATGAGCAGTTCTTC. The V gene is TRBV12-3 or TRBV12-4, the J gene TRBJ2-1; TRBD2 is a possible D gene (5 bases). The CDR3 is made up of 14 amino acids. V was cut by 2 bases and J by 5 bases, with 10 bases left in between.

This clonotype turned up a few times. The chain employs TRBV2 and TRBJ2-2; no clear D. Germline CDR1 and CDR2: SNHLY and FYNNEI. Trimming left V 5 bases short and J 0 bases short, with 10 bases between. The CDR3 is 15 amino acids. CDR3 sequence: CASSRLSANTGELFF. The CDR3 bases are TGTGCCAGCAGTCGGCTGTCGGCGAACACCGGGGAGCTGTTTTTT.